This T cell receptor (beta chain) is drawn from a study of T cells in Graves' hyperthyroidism and ophthalmopathy. Trimming cost V 0 bases and J 3 bases, with 12 bases left between them. Germline lookup yields CDR1 SGHAT and CDR2 FQNNGV. This CDR3 spans 16 amino acids. Ophthalmopathy patients had moderate-to-severe active disease, CAS ≥3, NOSPECS ≥4, and disease duration under 3 months. This clonotype was observed at least ten times. The antigen remains unidentified. Study-level points and caveats: A median roughly six months before onset, the model predicted ophthalmopathy.

Researchers amplified the TCR beta CDR3 regions from RNA transcripts. The HTBI primer set served for first-round RT-PCR of the TCR CDR3. From the multiplex PCR reads, TCRdb called clonotypes with MiXCR, one entry per CDR3 protein. The sample contains around 540,000 distinct CDR3 sequences, around 16% of which appear only once. The chain uses TRBV11-2 and TRBJ2-1; D is uncertain. The source of this sequence is a woman aged 25 to 39 with Graves' ophthalmopathy. Sequenced sample: blood. CDR3 coding DNA: TGTGCCAGCAGCTTAGACCGCTTTAGAAACTACAATGAGCAGTTCTTC. This gives the protein CASSLDRFRNYNEQFF.